This entry concerns a single T cell receptor beta chain. This table comes from immunoSEQ multiplex PCR, and its TCRdb copy is limited to in-frame clones, with some not included. The profile shows roughly 140,000 clones, about 93% of them singletons. This sample is drawn from a study of T cell responses to AZD1222 COVID-19 vaccine. In germline, CDR1 is LNHDA, CDR2 SQIVND (reference sequence). J gave up 10 bases and V 10 bases, and 5 bases lay outside the gene matches. The CDR3 runs to 12 residues. The input for sequencing was peripheral blood, taken on day 0 of AZD1222 vaccination. The receptor was isolated from an adult in good health. The chain carries TRBV19 and TRBJ1-6; 9 bases match TRBD1. CDR3 sequence: CATGTGLSPLHF. CDR3 DNA: TGTGCCACCGGGACAGGGCTATCACCCCTCCACTTT.